The sequence of this T cell receptor (beta chain) was determined in a study of blood T cell repertoires in COVID-19. V was pared by 0 bases and J by 2 bases, with 8 bases of the junction left unmatched. The CDR3 is 18 residues long. Germline-derived CDR1 and CDR2 are LGHDT and YNNKEL (reference sequence). In the original workflow: Reference gene primer amplification gave estimated nucleated cell counts. Measured with immunoSEQ multiplex PCR; TCRdb has only the in-frame clones, and not every one. The V and J calls and clone size are taken from that table; D and trimming were inferred from the DNA. Altogether around 160,000 clones are present, 90% being singletons, with the ten largest covering around 17%.

Sequenced sample: peripheral blood. The chain carries TRBV3-1 (or the pseudogene TRBV3-2) and TRBJ2-1; 9 nucleotides line up with TRBD1. This receptor was taken from a man aged 60-69 years with active or convalescent COVID-19. In DNA, the CDR3 is TGTGCCAGCAGCCAAGATAGGTCCAGGACAGGGGCCTACAATGAGCAGTTCTTC. It is translated as CASSQDRSRTGAYNEQFF.